A single T cell receptor (beta chain) is shown here with its context. The antigen this receptor binds is unknown. No qualities accompany the bases; no much larger clone lies one base away. This record comes from a study of T cells in Graves' hyperthyroidism and ophthalmopathy (dated by TCRdb to about 2019). Broadly, across the study: Peripheral blood samples were taken at initial diagnosis, before any treatment was given. The paper describes TCR Vbeta CDR3 sequencing of around 130 peripheral blood samples, made up of 43 ophthalmopathy patients, roughly 75 hyperthyroidism patients and about 17 progressor patients. The 100 discovery patients were randomly divided into training and test sets at a 7:3 ratio. After sampling, hyperthyroidism patients received methimazole starting at 30 mg daily, and ophthalmopathy patients received high-dose intravenous methylprednisolone. TCR V-J signatures able to tell the groups apart were searched for in a discovery cohort of 95 to 100 patients, of whom 43 had Graves' ophthalmopathy and about 55 had stable Graves' hyperthyroidism. Prospective prediction of ophthalmopathy was tested in an independent validation cohort consisting of some 20 hyperthyroidism patients and about 17 patients who later progressed to ophthalmopathy. Thyroid tissue and blood T-cell repertoires from about six Graves' hyperthyroidism patients were also compared in the study.

TCR beta CDR3 regions were amplified from RNA transcripts. The first round of RT-PCR for the TCR CDR3 was performed with the HTBI primer set and the Qiagen OneStep RT-PCR kit. Libraries were constructed in a second round of multiplex PCR, after which size selection and purification were carried out. Sequencing of the libraries was done on an Illumina HiSeq2000 using paired-end 100 bp reads. As for the authors' bioinformatics: SOAPnuke was used to process the raw data, removing reads that contained adapters or uncalled bases, had a mean Phred below 15, or lacked an exact match to the constant primer or identifier. COPE v1.2.5 was used to merge the high-quality paired reads, and each unique nucleotide sequence was defined as a clonotype. MiTCR v1.1 was used to align clonotypes to the IMGT TRBV, TRBD and TRBJ reference segments. The analysis was restricted to V-J combinations with a frequency above 0.0001, which together covered 99% to 99.2% of the repertoires. The TCS score was defined as the ratio of F50 (clonal expansion) to E x V (chaos), calculated using BLOSUM62-based TCRdist between CDR3 peptides within each V-J. Welch's t-statistics and random forest reduced roughly 500 V-J features to 13, which were used in a naive Bayes classifier (R e1071). Using fastp at Q25 and MiXCR, TCRdb reprocessed the public reads and kept productive beta chains. Rows are unified per CDR3 protein, each entry keeping the most common DNA and genes. V and J calls and clone size were set by TCRdb, not the authors. A total of 340,000 or so distinct CDR3 sequences appear in this sample, around 23% of them only once. The ten largest clonotypes hold around 50% of the sample.

From a lookup of the germline V gene, CDR1 and CDR2 are MNHNS and SASEGT. The junction shows trimming of 3 bases on V and 0 bases on J, plus 6 bases between the germline ends. Taken from cysteine to phenylalanine, the CDR3 has 14 residues. This entry keeps only the CDR3 DNA: 42 bases, framed from base 1. On the study overall, not on this receptor specifically: Sample size was not statistically predetermined, and blinding of investigators to group allocation was not performed. In cross-validation, a model built on a 13 V-J signature told ophthalmopathy apart from stable hyperthyroidism with over 85% sensitivity and roughly 83% specificity, and in testing the same model reached 80%/75%. In validation, the model predicted progression to ophthalmopathy a median of approximately 6.6 months before onset, with over 60% sensitivity and 72.22% specificity. Most expanded thyroid clonotypes (frequency above 0.001) were also detected in blood, suggesting blood repertoires may reflect thyroid immune responses.

A patient counted as having stable Graves' hyperthyroidism if no progression to ophthalmopathy occurred over 18 months of follow-up. Hyperthyroidism patients were aged 18 to 65 years and newly diagnosed, with disease duration of less than 2 months. Any patient with an uncontrolled infection, another autoimmune disease, pregnancy or lactation was excluded. Diagnoses were established on the basis of clinical symptoms, serum thyroxine and TRAb, thyroid ultrasound, and orbital computed tomography. PBMCs were isolated from about 9.2 ml of fresh peripheral blood by Ficoll-Paque density gradient centrifugation. Total RNA was extracted with Trizol reagent, and quality was checked on an Agilent 2100 Bioanalyzer.

Sequenced material: blood. The clonotype comes from a woman aged 45-59 years with Graves' hyperthyroidism. Rearrangement joined TRBV6-1 to TRBJ2-1; TRBD2 is a possible D gene, resting on 5 matching bases. In nucleotide form, the sequence is TGTGCCAGCAGTGACGGGAACTCCTACAATGAGCAGTTCTTC. The resulting protein is CASSDGNSYNEQFF.